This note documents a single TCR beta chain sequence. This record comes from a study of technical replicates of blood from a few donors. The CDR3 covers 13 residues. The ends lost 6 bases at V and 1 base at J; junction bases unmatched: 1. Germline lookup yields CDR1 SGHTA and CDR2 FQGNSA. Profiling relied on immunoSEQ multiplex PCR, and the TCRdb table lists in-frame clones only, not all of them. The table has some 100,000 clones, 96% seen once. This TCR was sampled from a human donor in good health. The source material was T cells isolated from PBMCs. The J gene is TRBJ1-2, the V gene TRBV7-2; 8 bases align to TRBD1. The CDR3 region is CASRQGDNYGYTF. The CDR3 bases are TGTGCCAGCAGACAGGGGGATAACTATGGCTACACCTTC. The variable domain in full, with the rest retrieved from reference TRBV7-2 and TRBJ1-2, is GAGVSQSPSNKVTEKGKDVELRCDPISGHTALYWYRQSLGQGLEFLIYFQGNSAPDKSGLPSDRFSAERTGGSVSTLTIQRTQQEDSAVYLCASRQGDNYGYTFGSGTRLTVV.